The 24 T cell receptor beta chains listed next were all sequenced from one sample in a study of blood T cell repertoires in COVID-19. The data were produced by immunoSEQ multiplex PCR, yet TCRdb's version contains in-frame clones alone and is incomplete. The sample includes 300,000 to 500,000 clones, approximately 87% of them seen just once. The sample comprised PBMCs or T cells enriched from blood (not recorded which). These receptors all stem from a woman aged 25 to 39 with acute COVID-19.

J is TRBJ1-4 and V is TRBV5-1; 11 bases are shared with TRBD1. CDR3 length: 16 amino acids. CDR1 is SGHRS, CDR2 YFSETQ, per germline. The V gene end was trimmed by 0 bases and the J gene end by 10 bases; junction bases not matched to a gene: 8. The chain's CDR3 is CASSLAAEGQGGKLFF. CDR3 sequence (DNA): TGCGCCAGCAGCTTGGCAGCAGAGGGACAGGGGGGAAAACTGTTTTTT.

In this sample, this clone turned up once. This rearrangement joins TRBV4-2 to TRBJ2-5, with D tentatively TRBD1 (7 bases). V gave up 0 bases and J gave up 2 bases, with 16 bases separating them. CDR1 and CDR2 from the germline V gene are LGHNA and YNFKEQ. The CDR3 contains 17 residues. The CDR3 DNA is TGTGCCAGCAGCCAAGAAGGGGGCGGGGCCACGCAAGAGACCCAGTACTTC. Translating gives CASSQEGGGATQETQYF.

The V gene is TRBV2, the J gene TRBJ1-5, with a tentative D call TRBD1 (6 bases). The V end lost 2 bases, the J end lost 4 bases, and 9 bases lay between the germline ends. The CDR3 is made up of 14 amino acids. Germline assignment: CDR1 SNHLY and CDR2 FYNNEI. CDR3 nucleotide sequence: TGTGCCAGCAGTGAATCGCAGGGGAATCAGCCCCAGCATTTT. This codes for CASSESQGNQPQHF. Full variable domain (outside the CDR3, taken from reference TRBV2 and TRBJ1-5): EPEVTQTPSHQVTQMGQEVILRCVPISNHLYFYWYRQILGQKVEFLVSFYNNEISEKSEIFDDQFSVERPDGSNFTLKIRSTKLEDSAMYFCASSESQGNQPQHFGDGTRLSIL.

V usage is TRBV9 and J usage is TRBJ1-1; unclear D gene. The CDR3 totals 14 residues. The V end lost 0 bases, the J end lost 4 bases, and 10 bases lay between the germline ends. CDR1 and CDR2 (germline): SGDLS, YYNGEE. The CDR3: CASSVGKGVTEAFF. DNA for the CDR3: TGTGCCAGCAGCGTAGGGAAGGGAGTCACTGAAGCTTTCTTT.

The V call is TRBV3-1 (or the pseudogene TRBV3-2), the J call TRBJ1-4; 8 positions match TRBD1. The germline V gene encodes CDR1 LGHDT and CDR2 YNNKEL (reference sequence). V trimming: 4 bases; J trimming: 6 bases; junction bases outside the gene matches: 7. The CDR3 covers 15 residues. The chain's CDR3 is CASSLSGGMDEKLFF. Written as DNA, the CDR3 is TGTGCCAGCAGCCTCTCAGGGGGCATGGATGAAAAACTGTTTTTT.

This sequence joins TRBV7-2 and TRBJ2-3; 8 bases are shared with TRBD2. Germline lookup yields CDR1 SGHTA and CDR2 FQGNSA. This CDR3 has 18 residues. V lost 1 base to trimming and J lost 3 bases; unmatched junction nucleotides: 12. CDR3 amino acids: CASSLVFLRGGITDTQYF. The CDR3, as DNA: TGTGCCAGCAGCTTAGTTTTTCTGCGCGGGGGGATAACAGATACGCAGTATTTT.

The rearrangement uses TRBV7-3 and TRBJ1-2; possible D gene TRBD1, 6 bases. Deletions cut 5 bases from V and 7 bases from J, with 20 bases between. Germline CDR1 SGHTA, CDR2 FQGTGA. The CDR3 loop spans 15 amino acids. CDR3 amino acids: CASSAQGNSGGGYTF. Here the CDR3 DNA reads TGTGCCAGCAGCGCGCAGGGGAACTCGGGCGGTGGCTACACCTTC.

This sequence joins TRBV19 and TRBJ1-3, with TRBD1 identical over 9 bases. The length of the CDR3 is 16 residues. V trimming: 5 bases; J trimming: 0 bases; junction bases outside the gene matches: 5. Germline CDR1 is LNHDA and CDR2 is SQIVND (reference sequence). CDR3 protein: CASSYGTGSSGNTIYF. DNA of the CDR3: TGTGCCAGTAGTTACGGGACAGGGAGCTCTGGAAACACCATATATTTT.

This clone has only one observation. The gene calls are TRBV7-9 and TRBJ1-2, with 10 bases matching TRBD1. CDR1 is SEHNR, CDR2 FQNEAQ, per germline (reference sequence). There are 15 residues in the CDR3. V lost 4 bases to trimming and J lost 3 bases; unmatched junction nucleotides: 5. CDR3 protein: CASSSLTGGHYGYTF. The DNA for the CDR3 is TGTGCCAGCAGCTCCCTGACAGGGGGCCACTATGGCTACACCTTC.

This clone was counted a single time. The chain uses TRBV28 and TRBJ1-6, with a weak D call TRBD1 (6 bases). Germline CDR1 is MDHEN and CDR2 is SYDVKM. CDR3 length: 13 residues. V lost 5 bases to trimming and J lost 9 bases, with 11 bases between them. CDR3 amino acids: CASSTGLGSPLHF. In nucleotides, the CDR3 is TGTGCCAGCAGTACAGGGTTAGGTTCACCCCTCCACTTT.

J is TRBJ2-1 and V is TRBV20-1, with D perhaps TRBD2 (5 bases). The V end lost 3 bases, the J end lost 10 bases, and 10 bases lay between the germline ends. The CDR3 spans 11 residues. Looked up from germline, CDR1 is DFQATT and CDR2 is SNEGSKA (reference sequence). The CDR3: CSASIRGEQFF. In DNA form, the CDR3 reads TGCAGTGCTAGTATTCGAGGGGAGCAGTTCTTC.

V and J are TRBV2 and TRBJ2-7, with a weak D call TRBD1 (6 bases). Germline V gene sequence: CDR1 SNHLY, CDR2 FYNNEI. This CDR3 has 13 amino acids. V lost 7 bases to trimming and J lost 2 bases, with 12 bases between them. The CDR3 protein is CASTQGWAYEQYF. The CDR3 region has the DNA TGTGCCAGCACCCAGGGGTGGGCCTACGAGCAGTACTTC.

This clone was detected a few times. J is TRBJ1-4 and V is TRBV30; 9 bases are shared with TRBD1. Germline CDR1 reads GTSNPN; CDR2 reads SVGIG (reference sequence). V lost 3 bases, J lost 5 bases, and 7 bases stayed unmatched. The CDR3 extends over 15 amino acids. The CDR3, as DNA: TGTGCCTGGAGAGGGACAGGGATGAAGAATGAAAAACTGTTTTTT. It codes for CAWRGTGMKNEKLFF.

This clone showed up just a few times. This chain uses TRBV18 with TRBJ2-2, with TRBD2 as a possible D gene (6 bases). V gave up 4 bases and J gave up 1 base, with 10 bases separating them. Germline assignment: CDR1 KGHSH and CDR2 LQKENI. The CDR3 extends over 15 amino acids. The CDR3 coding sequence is TGTGCCAGCTCACGGCGGGGTATGAACACCGGGGAGCTGTTTTTT. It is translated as CASSRRGMNTGELFF.

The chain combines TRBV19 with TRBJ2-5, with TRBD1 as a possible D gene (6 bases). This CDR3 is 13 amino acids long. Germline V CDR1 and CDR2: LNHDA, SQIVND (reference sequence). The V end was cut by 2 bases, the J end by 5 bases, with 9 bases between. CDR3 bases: TGTGCCAGTAGTATACAGGGGTCGGAGACCCAGTACTTC. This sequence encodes CASSIQGSETQYF.

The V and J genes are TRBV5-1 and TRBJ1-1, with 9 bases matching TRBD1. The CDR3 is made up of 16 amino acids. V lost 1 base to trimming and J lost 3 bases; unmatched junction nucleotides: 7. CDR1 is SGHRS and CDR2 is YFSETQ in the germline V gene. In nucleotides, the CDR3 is TGCGCCAGCAGCTTGTCTCCGGGACAGGGTCACACTGAAGCTTTCTTT. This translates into CASSLSPGQGHTEAFF.

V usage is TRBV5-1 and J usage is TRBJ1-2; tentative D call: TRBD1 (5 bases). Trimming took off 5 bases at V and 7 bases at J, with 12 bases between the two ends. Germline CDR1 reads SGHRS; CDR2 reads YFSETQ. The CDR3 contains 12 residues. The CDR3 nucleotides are TGCGCCAGCAGATCGGGGGAAACTGGCTACACCTTC. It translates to CASRSGETGYTF.

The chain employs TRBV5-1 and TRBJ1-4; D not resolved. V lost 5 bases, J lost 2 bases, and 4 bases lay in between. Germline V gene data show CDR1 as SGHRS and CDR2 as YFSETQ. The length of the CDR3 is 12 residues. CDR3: CASRATNEKLFF. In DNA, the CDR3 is TGCGCCAGCAGGGCCACTAATGAAAAACTGTTTTTT.

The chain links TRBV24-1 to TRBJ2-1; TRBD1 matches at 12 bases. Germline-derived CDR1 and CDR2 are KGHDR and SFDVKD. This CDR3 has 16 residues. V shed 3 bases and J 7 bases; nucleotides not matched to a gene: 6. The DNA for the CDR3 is TGTGCCACCAGTGATCAGGGACAGGGGGCGAGAAATGAGCAGTTCTTC. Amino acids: CATSDQGQGARNEQFF.

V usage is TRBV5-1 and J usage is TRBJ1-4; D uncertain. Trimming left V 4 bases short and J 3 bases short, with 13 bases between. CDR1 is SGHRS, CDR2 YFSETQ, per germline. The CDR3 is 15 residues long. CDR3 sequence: CASSQEDGANEKLFF. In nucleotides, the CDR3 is TGCGCCAGCAGCCAGGAGGACGGGGCTAATGAAAAACTGTTTTTT.

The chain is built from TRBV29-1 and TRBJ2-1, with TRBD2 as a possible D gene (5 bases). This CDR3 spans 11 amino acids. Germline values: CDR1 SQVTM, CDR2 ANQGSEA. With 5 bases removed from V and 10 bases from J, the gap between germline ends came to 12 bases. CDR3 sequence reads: CSVPGLSEQFF. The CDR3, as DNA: TGCAGCGTTCCCGGACTTTCCGAGCAGTTCTTC.

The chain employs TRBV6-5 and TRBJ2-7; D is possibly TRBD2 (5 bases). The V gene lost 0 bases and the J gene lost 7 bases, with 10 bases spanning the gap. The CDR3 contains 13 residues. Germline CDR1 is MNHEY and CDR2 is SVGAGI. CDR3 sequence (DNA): TGTGCCAGCAGTTACTCGAATGGCGGGGAGCAGTACTTC. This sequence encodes CASSYSNGGEQYF.

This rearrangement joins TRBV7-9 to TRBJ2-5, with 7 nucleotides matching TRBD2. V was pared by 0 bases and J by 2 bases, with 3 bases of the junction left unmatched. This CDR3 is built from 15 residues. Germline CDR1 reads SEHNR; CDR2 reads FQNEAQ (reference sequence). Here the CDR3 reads CASSLAGGVQETQYF. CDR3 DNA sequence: TGTGCCAGCAGCTTAGCTGGGGGGGTACAAGAGACCCAGTACTTC.

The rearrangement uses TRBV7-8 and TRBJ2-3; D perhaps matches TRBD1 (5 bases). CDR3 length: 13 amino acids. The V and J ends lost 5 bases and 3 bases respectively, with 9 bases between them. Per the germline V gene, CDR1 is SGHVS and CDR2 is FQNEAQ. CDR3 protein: CASSRQGTDTQYF. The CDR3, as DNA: TGTGCCAGCAGCCGGCAGGGAACAGATACGCAGTATTTT.